These 27 T cell receptor beta chains share one sample of origin, sequenced in a study of blood T cell repertoires in COVID-19. The data were produced by immunoSEQ multiplex PCR, yet TCRdb's version contains in-frame clones alone and is incomplete. The sample has some 200,000 clones; 88% are singletons. Sequenced sample: PBMCs or T cells enriched from blood (not recorded which). The receptors here all came from a woman aged 25 to 39 who had recovered from COVID-19.

CDR3 sequence: CATLLAGDGQPQHF. Here the CDR3 DNA reads TGTGCCACCCTACTTGCAGGGGATGGACAGCCCCAGCATTTT. The chain couples TRBV6-5 to TRBJ1-5, with a weak D call TRBD1 (6 bases). Germline values: CDR1 MNHEY, CDR2 SVGAGI. The CDR3 length is 14 residues. Trimming pared 10 bases from V and 7 bases from J, leaving 20 bases between.

The chain joins TRBV3-1 (or the pseudogene TRBV3-2) to TRBJ2-7, with 9 bases identical to TRBD2. V lost 0 bases and J lost 0; bases outside the gene matches: 3. Germline V lookup: CDR1 LGHDT, CDR2 YNNKEL (reference sequence). This CDR3 region has 16 residues. The CDR3 sequence: CASSQDLRGGSYEQYF. The CDR3 nucleotides read TGTGCCAGCAGCCAAGATCTGCGGGGGGGCTCCTACGAGCAGTACTTC.

The V and J genes are TRBV19 and TRBJ1-1; no firm D call. The CDR3 loop spans 11 amino acids. Trimming left V 3 bases short and J 7 bases short, with 6 bases between. In germline, CDR1 is LNHDA, CDR2 SQIVND (reference sequence). CDR3 protein: CASSIRDEAFF. CDR3 coding DNA: TGTGCCAGTAGTATTAGAGATGAAGCTTTCTTT.

The chain carries TRBV7-3 and TRBJ2-1; D gene ambiguous. The V end was cut by 2 bases, the J end by 3 bases, with 8 bases between. Per germline, CDR1 SGHTA and CDR2 FQGTGA. The CDR3 sequence is 14 residues long. The CDR3 region is CASSLSPSYNEQFF. The CDR3 DNA is TGTGCCAGCAGCTTATCTCCTAGCTACAATGAGCAGTTCTTC.

J is TRBJ2-5 and V is TRBV7-9; 9 positions match TRBD2. Unmatched junction bases numbered 11, after V lost 7 bases and J lost 5 bases. This CDR3 region has 15 residues. Germline V gene lookup returns CDR1 SEHNR and CDR2 FQNEAQ (reference sequence). CDR3 nucleotides: TGTGCCAGCAACCTCCGGGCGGGGGGGCCCGAGACCCAGTACTTC. Protein: CASNLRAGGPETQYF.

This clone was observed a single time. This chain connects TRBV4-2 to TRBJ2-3, with TRBD2 identical over 12 bases. The CDR3 extends over 17 amino acids. In germline, CDR1 is LGHNA, CDR2 YNFKEQ. J lost 5 bases, V lost 1 base, and 7 bases had no gene match. The DNA of the CDR3 is TGTGCCAGCAGCCAAGGCCATCTAGCGGGGGGGCAAGATACGCAGTATTTT. Translated, it gives CASSQGHLAGGQDTQYF.

The genes are TRBV7-9 and TRBJ2-2, with D hard to call. Germline CDR1 SEHNR, CDR2 FQNEAQ (reference sequence). Trimming stripped 5 bases from V and 4 bases from J, with 11 bases between. The CDR3 consists of 14 residues. The CDR3 coding sequence is TGTGCCAGCAGCCCACCGGTACTCACCGGGGAGCTGTTTTTT. Encoded protein: CASSPPVLTGELFF.

V is TRBV4-2 and J is TRBJ2-1, with 8 bases matching TRBD2. J gave up 1 base and V 1 base, and 3 bases lay outside the gene matches. The CDR3 is 16 amino acids. Germline V gene lookup returns CDR1 LGHNA and CDR2 YNFKEQ. CDR3 nucleotide sequence: TGTGCCAGCAGCCAAGCGGGGGGGGCTTCCTACAATGAGCAGTTCTTC. Amino acids: CASSQAGGASYNEQFF.

To note about this clone: Mismatch with germline at one junction end may stem from a read error. The chain couples TRBV19 to TRBJ1-2, with D tentatively TRBD1 (6 bases). CDR1 and CDR2 from the germline V gene are LNHDA and SQIVND (reference sequence). The CDR3 is 14 residues long. CDR3: CASSSTRDIFLGSF. Written as DNA, the CDR3 is TGTGCCAGTAGTAGCACTCGGGACATCTTCCTTGGCTCCTTC.

In this sample, this clone turned up once. The chain has TRBV12-5 and TRBJ2-2, with 10 bases fitting TRBD2. Trimming removed 5 bases from V and 4 bases from J; junction bases left unmatched: 7. Germline V lookup: CDR1 LGHNT, CDR2 FRNRAP. The CDR3 covers 16 residues. Here the CDR3 reads CASGLTSGVATGELFF. As DNA, the CDR3 is TGTGCTAGTGGTCTCACTAGCGGGGTCGCCACCGGGGAGCTGTTTTTT. Based on the CDR3 plus reference TRBV12-5 and TRBJ2-2, the full variable domain is DARVTQTPRHKVTEMGQEVTMRCQPILGHNTVFWYRQTMMQGLELLAYFRNRAPLDDSGMPKDRFSAEMPDATLATLKIQPSEPRDSAVYFCASGLTSGVATGELFFGEGSRLTVL.

This clone was counted only a few times. The V and J genes are TRBV21-1 and TRBJ1-2; TRBD1 reflects the table's D call only, with no check against the DNA. TRBV21-1 is a documented pseudogene. This CDR3 has 17 amino acids. CDR3 bases: TGTGCCAGCAGCAAAGCGGGTAGGGGGACAGTCCTCTATGGCTACACCTTC. Protein product: CASSKAGRGTVLYGYTF.

The J gene is TRBJ1-6, the V gene TRBV4-3, with TRBD1 as a possible D gene (6 bases). Germline CDR1 reads LGHNA; CDR2 reads YSLEER. The CDR3 covers 14 residues. V shed 2 bases and J shed 7 bases, with 9 bases lying between them. CDR3 bases: TGCGCCAGCAGCCAATACAGGGAAAATTCACCCCTCCACTTT. Amino acids: CASSQYRENSPLHF.

The gene calls are TRBV9 and TRBJ2-7; the D gene is possibly TRBD1 (6 bases). CDR1 and CDR2 from the germline V gene are SGDLS and YYNGEE. V lost 4 bases and J lost 2, with 16 bases in between. The CDR3 sequence is 15 residues long. The CDR3 DNA sequence: TGTGCCAGCAGCACCGCGGCACAGGGTACCTACGAGCAGTACTTC. Its translation is CASSTAAQGTYEQYF.

The rearrangement uses TRBV5-4 and TRBJ2-5; a weak D match, TRBD2 (5 bases). V was cut by 2 bases and J by 7 bases, with 18 bases left in between. CDR1 and CDR2 from the germline V gene are SGHNT and YYREEE (reference sequence). This CDR3 has 15 residues. CDR3 loop: CASSLDQVDEGTQYF. The DNA of the CDR3 is TGTGCCAGCAGCTTAGATCAGGTGGATGAGGGGACCCAGTACTTC.

This chain uses TRBV10-3 with TRBJ1-1; 7 bases are a match to TRBD1. CDR1 is ENHRY and CDR2 is SYGVKD in the germline V gene. CDR3 size: 17 residues. V was clipped by 3 bases and J by 1 base; unmatched bases: 11. The CDR3 reads CAISDTVLQGTNTEAFF. In nucleotides, the CDR3 is TGTGCCATCAGTGACACCGTTTTACAGGGGACGAACACTGAAGCTTTCTTT.

The chain links TRBV5-1 to TRBJ2-1; 8 bases match TRBD1. This CDR3 spans 15 amino acids. From germline, CDR1 is SGHRS and CDR2 YFSETQ. V lost 1 base, J lost 2 bases, and 2 bases stayed unmatched. As DNA, the CDR3 is TGCGCCAGCAGCTTGTTACAGGGGGCCTACAATGAGCAGTTCTTC. Protein product: CASSLLQGAYNEQFF.

A single count supports this clone. CDR3 sequence: CSVEGGGGGITDTQYF. The CDR3 nucleotides read TGCAGCGTTGAAGGGGGGGGCGGGGGGATCACAGATACGCAGTATTTT. The chain links TRBV29-1 to TRBJ2-3, with 8 bases lining up with TRBD2. Germline-derived CDR1 and CDR2 are SQVTM and ANQGSEA. The CDR3 is made up of 16 amino acids. V trimming: 1 base; J trimming: 2 bases; junction bases outside the gene matches: 8.

This chain connects TRBV4-3 to TRBJ2-1; 7 bases agree with TRBD2. The CDR3 consists of 13 residues. CDR1 and CDR2 (germline): LGHNA, YSLEER. After removal of 6 bases from V and 5 bases from J, the junction contained 4 bases not matched to a gene. DNA for the CDR3: TGCGCCAGCAGTCAGAGCGGGGACAATGAGCAGTTCTTC. This codes for CASSQSGDNEQFF.

The table lists this clone with a few counts. This chain uses TRBV4-2 with TRBJ2-1; tentative D call: TRBD2 (6 bases). This CDR3 region has 16 residues. Deletions cut 3 bases from V and 3 bases from J, with 15 bases between. The germline CDR1 and CDR2 sequences are LGHNA and YNFKEQ. The chain's CDR3 is CASSQEGLGLYNEQFF. In nucleotides, the CDR3 is TGTGCCAGCAGCCAGGAGGGACTGGGACTCTACAATGAGCAGTTCTTC.

The CDR3 here is CAIRTGENTEAFF. The DNA for the CDR3 is TGTGCCATCCGGACAGGCGAGAACACTGAAGCTTTCTTT. The rearrangement uses TRBV10-3 and TRBJ1-1; 7 bases agree with TRBD1. From germline, CDR1 is ENHRY and CDR2 SYGVKD. This CDR3 contains 13 residues. V shed 8 bases and J 1 base; nucleotides not matched to a gene: 4.

The genes are TRBV7-2 and TRBJ2-2, with 7 positions matching TRBD2. Per germline, CDR1 SGHTA and CDR2 FQGNSA. The CDR3 has 15 residues. Trimming removed 3 bases from V and 8 bases from J; junction bases left unmatched: 9. CDR3 DNA sequence: TGTGCCAGCAGCTTGTCGGGGGGAGCTTCTGGGGAGCTGTTTTTT. It yields the protein CASSLSGGASGELFF. Full variable domain (outside the CDR3, taken from reference TRBV7-2 and TRBJ2-2): GAGVSQSPSNKVTEKGKDVELRCDPISGHTALYWYRQSLGQGLEFLIYFQGNSAPDKSGLPSDRFSAERTGGSVSTLTIQRTQQEDSAVYLCASSLSGGASGELFFGEGSRLTVL.

This clone was seen a single time. This rearrangement joins TRBV3-1 (or the pseudogene TRBV3-2) to TRBJ1-2; D is perhaps TRBD1 (5 bases). With 5 bases removed from V and 3 bases from J, the gap between germline ends came to 10 bases. The V gene's germline CDR1 is LGHDT and CDR2 YNNKEL (reference sequence). This CDR3 contains 13 residues. This chain's CDR3 is CASSADRYYGYTF. Here the CDR3 DNA reads TGTGCCAGCAGCGCCGACAGATACTATGGCTACACCTTC.

With regard to this clone: Relative to the germline gene, one junction end is altered; a read error may explain this. V is TRBV11-3 and J is TRBJ2-2; TRBD1 matches at 7 bases. Germline V gives CDR1 SGHNT, CDR2 YENEEA. CDR3 length equals 17 residues. The CDR3 protein is CASSLTLTGMGTGKLFF. The CDR3 DNA sequence: TGTGCCAGCAGCTTAACCCTGACAGGGATGGGGACCGGGAAGCTGTTTTTT.

The chain combines TRBV4-1 with TRBJ2-7; D may be TRBD2 (6 bases). CDR1 and CDR2 (germline): MGHRA, YSYEKL. CDR3 size: 15 residues. V was trimmed by 1 base and J by 2 bases, leaving 12 bases between them. Written as DNA, the CDR3 is TGCGCCAGCAGCCAAGCGCCTAGCGATCCCTACGAGCAGTACTTC. Its protein is CASSQAPSDPYEQYF.

The V gene is TRBV7-2, the J gene TRBJ1-3; no clear D. The CDR3 has 16 amino acids. Between the trimmed V and J ends, which lost 1 base and 0 bases, there was a span of 10 bases. Germline V gene sequence: CDR1 SGHTA, CDR2 FQGNSA. This CDR3 is CASSLVWSSSGNTIYF. The CDR3 nucleotides read TGTGCCAGCAGCTTAGTTTGGAGCAGCTCTGGAAACACCATATATTTT.

This chain connects TRBV2 to TRBJ2-7; 10 bases fit TRBD1. The CDR3 has 14 residues. From germline, CDR1 is SNHLY and CDR2 FYNNEI. The V gene end was trimmed by 7 bases and the J gene end by 2 bases; junction bases not matched to a gene: 5. CDR3 nucleotide sequence: TGTGCCAGCAAGCCGGGACAGGGGACCTACGAGCAGTACTTC. It codes for CASKPGQGTYEQYF.

This chain uses TRBV9 with TRBJ2-7; 7 bases map to TRBD2. Germline lookup yields CDR1 SGDLS and CDR2 YYNGEE. This CDR3 comprises 13 residues. The CDR3 DNA reads TGTGCTAGCTCTCCCGGGGGGACCTACGAGCAGTACTTC. The encoded protein is CASSPGGTYEQYF.